Sequencing of this TCR beta chain was carried out in a study of cytomegalovirus exposure and HLA in healthy donors. Overall study results and limits: The authors later found HLA-associated TCR beta chains more clonally expanded than equally common others. Association of a missense DCLRE1C variant with TCR beta V- and J-gene trimming was reported in a later analysis. Usually a TCR sequence was rare, but some public TCRs were found in many donors.

The PCR made use of 60 Vbeta and 13 Jbeta primers. Sequencing used immunoSEQ multiplex PCR; TCRdb keeps in-frame clones, though not all of them. This table holds approximately 120,000 clones. Of note for this clone: Its target is unknown.

Germline V lookup: CDR1 GTSNPN, CDR2 SVGIG (reference sequence). The CDR3 has 16 amino acids. Between the trimmed V and J ends, which lost 0 bases and 6 bases, there was a span of 20 bases. This TCR derives from a man younger than 45 in good health and CMV-seronegative. Sequencing was carried out using PBMCs. The chain uses TRBV30 and TRBJ1-1; a possible D gene is TRBD1 (5 bases). CDR3 nucleotide sequence: TGTGCCTGGAGTGTCGAGGCAGGGTTAAGGGTTGCTGAAGCTTTCTTT. Translating it yields CAWSVEAGLRVAEAFF.